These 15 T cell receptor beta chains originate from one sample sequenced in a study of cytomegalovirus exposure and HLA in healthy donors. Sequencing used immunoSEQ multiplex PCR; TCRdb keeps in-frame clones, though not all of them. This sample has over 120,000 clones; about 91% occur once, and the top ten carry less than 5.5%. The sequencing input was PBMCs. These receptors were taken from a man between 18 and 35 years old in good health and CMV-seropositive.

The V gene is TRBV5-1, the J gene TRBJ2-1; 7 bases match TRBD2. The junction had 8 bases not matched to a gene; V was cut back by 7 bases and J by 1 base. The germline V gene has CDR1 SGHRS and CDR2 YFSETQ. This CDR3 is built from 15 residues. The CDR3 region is CASRPTSDSYNEQFF. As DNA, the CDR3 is TGCGCCAGCCGCCCCACTAGCGATTCCTACAATGAGCAGTTCTTC.

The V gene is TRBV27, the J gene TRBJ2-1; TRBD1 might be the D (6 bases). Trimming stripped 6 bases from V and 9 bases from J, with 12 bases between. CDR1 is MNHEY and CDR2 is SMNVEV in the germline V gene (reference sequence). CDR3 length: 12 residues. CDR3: CASSQGHAEQFF. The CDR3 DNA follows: TGTGCCAGCAGCCAGGGGCATGCTGAGCAGTTCTTC.

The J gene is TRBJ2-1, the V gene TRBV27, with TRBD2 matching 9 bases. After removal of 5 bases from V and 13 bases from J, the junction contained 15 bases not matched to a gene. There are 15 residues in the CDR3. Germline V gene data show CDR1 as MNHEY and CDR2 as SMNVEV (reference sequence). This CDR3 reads CASSKPLGSGSYQFF. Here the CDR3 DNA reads TGTGCCAGCAGTAAACCCCTGGGTAGCGGGAGTTATCAGTTCTTC.

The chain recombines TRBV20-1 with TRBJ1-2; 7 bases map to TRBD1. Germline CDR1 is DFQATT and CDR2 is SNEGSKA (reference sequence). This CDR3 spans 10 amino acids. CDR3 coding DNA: TGCATTTCGACAGGGAGCGGCTACACCTTC. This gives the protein CISTGSGYTF.

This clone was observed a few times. The CDR3 loop reads CASSLALYEQYF. The CDR3 DNA follows: TGTGCCAGCAGTCTTGCCCTATACGAGCAGTACTTC. The rearrangement joins TRBV7-9 to TRBJ2-7; D gene uncertain. The V end was cut by 6 bases, the J end by 4 bases, with 10 bases between. The V gene's germline CDR1 is SEHNR and CDR2 FQNEAQ (reference sequence). CDR3 length: 12 residues.

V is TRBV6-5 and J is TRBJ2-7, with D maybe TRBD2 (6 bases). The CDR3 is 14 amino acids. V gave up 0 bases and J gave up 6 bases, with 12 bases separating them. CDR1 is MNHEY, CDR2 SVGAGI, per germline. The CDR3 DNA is TGTGCCAGCAGTTACTCGGAGGGCGGGCGCGAGCAGTACTTC. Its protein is CASSYSEGGREQYF.

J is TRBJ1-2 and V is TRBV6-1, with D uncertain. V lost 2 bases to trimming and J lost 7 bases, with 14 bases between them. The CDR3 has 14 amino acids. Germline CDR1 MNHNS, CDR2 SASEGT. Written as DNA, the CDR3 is TGTGCCAGCAGTGAAACCCCTCGCGCGGGTGGCTACACCTTC. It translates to CASSETPRAGGYTF.

This CDR3 reads CASSPGLDSNYGYTF. Written as DNA, the CDR3 is TGTGCCAGCTCACCAGGGTTAGACTCTAACTATGGCTACACCTTC. This chain joins TRBV18 and TRBJ1-2; no clear D gene. V gave up 2 bases and J gave up 0 bases, with 10 bases separating them. This CDR3 comprises 15 residues. Germline V gene sequence: CDR1 KGHSH, CDR2 LQKENI.

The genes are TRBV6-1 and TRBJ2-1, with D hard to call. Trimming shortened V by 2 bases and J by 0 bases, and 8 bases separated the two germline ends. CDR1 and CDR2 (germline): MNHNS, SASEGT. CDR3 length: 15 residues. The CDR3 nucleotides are TGTGCCAGCAGTGAATCAGTCCGCTCCTACAATGAGCAGTTCTTC. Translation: CASSESVRSYNEQFF.

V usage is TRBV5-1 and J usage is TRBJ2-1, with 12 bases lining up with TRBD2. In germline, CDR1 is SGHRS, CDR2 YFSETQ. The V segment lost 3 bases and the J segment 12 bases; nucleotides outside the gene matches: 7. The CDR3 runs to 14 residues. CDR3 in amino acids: CASSSALAGGPQFF. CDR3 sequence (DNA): TGCGCCAGCAGCTCGGCGCTAGCGGGAGGGCCGCAGTTCTTC. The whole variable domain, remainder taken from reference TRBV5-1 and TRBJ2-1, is KAGVTQTPRYLIKTRGQQVTLSCSPISGHRSVSWYQQTPGQGLQFLFEYFSETQRNKGNFPGRFSGRQFSNSRSEMNVSTLELGDSALYLCASSSALAGGPQFFGPGTRLTVL.

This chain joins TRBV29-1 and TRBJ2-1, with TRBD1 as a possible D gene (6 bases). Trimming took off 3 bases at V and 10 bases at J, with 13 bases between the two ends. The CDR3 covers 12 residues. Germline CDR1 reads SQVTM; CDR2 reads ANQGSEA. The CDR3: CSVDMGAGEQFF. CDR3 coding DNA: TGCAGCGTTGACATGGGGGCTGGCGAGCAGTTCTTC.

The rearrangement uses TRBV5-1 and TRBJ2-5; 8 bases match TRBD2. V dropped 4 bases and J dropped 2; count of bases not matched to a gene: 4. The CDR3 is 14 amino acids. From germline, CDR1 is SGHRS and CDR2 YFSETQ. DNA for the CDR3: TGCGCCAGCAGCCGGGGGGGACAACAAGAGACCCAGTACTTC. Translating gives CASSRGGQQETQYF.

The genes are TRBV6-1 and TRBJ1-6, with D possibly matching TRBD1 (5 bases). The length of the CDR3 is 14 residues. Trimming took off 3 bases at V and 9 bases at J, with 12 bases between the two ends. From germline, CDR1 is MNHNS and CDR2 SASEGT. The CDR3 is CASSEAGFSSPLHF. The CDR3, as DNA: TGTGCCAGCAGTGAGGCAGGGTTTTCTTCACCCCTCCACTTT.

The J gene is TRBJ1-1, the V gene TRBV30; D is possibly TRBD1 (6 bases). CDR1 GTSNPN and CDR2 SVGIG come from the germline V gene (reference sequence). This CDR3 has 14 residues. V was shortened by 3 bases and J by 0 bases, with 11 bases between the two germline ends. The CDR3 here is CAWSYRVLNTEAFF. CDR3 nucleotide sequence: TGTGCCTGGAGCTACAGGGTACTGAACACTGAAGCTTTCTTT.

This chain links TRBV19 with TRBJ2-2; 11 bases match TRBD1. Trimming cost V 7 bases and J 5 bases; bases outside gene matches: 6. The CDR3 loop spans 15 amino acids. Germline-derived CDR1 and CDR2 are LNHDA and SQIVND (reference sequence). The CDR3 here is CASTPDRGPTGELFF. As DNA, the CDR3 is TGTGCCAGTACCCCGGACAGGGGGCCAACCGGGGAGCTGTTTTTT.